The rows below give T cell receptor beta chains drawn from one sample of a study of T cell clonotyping in hematopoietic cell transplantation. Sequencing was performed with immunoSEQ multiplex PCR; in TCRdb, only in-frame clones are kept and a portion is missing. Of about 29,000 clones in the sample, about 83% are singletons; the top ten hold 6.8%. The specimen comprised peripheral blood mononuclear cells, sampled before stem cell transplant. These receptors originate from a woman between 25 and 40 years old with chronic myeloid leukemia. Some clones in this sample may be carry-over from other donors' samples. Both conserved end residues are part of each CDR3.

j_call v_call cdr3_aa
TRBJ2-1 TRBV28 CASSSSSGTGAYNEQFF
TRBJ1-2 TRBV6-5 CASSPTGTALYGYTF
TRBJ2-1 TRBV9 CASSVAQGLGVGSSYNEQFF
TRBJ2-7 TRBV27 CASSSSTSGQGGYEQYF
TRBJ1-5 TRBV4-1 CASSQGYHWGNQPQHF
TRBJ1-5 TRBV27 CASSSRTSSNQPQHF
TRBJ1-2 TRBV7-9 CASSLAGSGGDGYTF
TRBJ1-5 TRBV7-9 CASSAGGSGRGQPQHF
TRBJ2-3 TRBV30 CAWNRGNNQDTQYF
TRBJ1-2 TRBV7-9 CASSPGDRGRHTF
TRBJ1-1 TRBV7-9 CASSIGGYTEAFF
TRBJ1-1 TRBV30 CAWIRSFF
TRBJ2-1 TRBV5-1 CASSSDPSSYNEQFF
TRBJ1-1 TRBV28 CASSLGQGRTEAFF
TRBJ1-2 TRBV29-1 CSVGRDGDGGYTF
TRBJ1-2 TRBV5-1 CASSLAPGNYGYTF
TRBJ1-5 TRBV6-6 CASNRQGHQPQHF
TRBJ2-3 TRBV19 CASSSHPTSGGLSTDTQYF
TRBJ1-3 TRBV28 CASLLGGAGNTIYF
TRBJ2-3 TRBV7-6 CASSLSPRTSGGYSTDTQYF
TRBJ1-3 TRBV7-2 CASSFQIDRERNTIYF
TRBJ1-2 TRBV7-3 CASGNVGGGYTF
TRBJ1-6 TRBV12-5 CASGNPGAAPTSYNSPLHF
TRBJ1-1 TRBV29-1 CSVAPAEAFF